Presented here are 13 T cell receptor beta chains from one specimen sequenced in a study of cytomegalovirus exposure and HLA in healthy donors. PCR amplification relied on 60 Vbeta primers (plus 13 Jbeta primers). The table came from immunoSEQ multiplex PCR; TCRdb's copy has only in-frame clones and leaves some out. Of tens of thousands of clones detected, about 76% appear once; the ten largest clones hold 14% to 15%. The sequencing input was PBMCs. The receptors originated from a woman aged 40 to 50 in good health and CMV-seropositive.

The chain combines TRBV7-3 with TRBJ2-5; 9 bases match TRBD1. Germline V gene data show CDR1 as SGHTA and CDR2 as FQGTGA. The J segment lost 4 bases and the V segment lost 9 bases, leaving 9 bases of the junction unmatched. This CDR3 is 14 amino acids long. In DNA form, the CDR3 reads TGTGCCAGATTGACCGGGACAGGGTTAGAGACCCAGTACTTC. Translation gives CARLTGTGLETQYF.

The chain combines TRBV11-2 with TRBJ2-5; no reliable D call. Germline values: CDR1 SGHAT, CDR2 FQNNGV. V lost 6 bases, J lost 2 bases, and 16 bases lay in between. This CDR3 is built from 15 residues. The CDR3 protein is CASSGRWQVQETQYF. As DNA, the CDR3 is TGTGCCAGCAGTGGAAGATGGCAGGTACAAGAGACCCAGTACTTC.

The chain joins TRBV7-9 to TRBJ2-5; weak D call: TRBD1 (6 bases). The CDR3 is 18 amino acids. The ends were cut back, 5 bases at V and 5 bases at J, with 27 bases in the middle. Germline loops: CDR1 SEHNR, CDR2 FQNEAQ (reference sequence). The CDR3 DNA is TGTGCCAGCAGCCCCCCCCTGGACAGCCGGGACCTTGGCGAGACCCAGTACTTC. Encoded protein: CASSPPLDSRDLGETQYF.

The rearrangement uses TRBV7-6 and TRBJ1-1; tentative D call: TRBD1 (6 bases). Deletions cut 7 bases from V and 1 base from J, with 13 bases between. This CDR3 comprises 14 residues. CDR1 is SGHVS and CDR2 is FNYEAQ in the germline V gene. CDR3 DNA: TGTGCCAGCACCAAGGGGGTAGGGAACACTGAAGCTTTCTTT. Amino acid sequence: CASTKGVGNTEAFF.

The chain employs TRBV7-2 and TRBJ1-2; 7 bases fit TRBD1. This CDR3 spans 15 amino acids. Germline CDR1 and CDR2: SGHTA and FQGNSA. Germline trimming cut 0 bases from V and 2 bases from J; bases unmatched to any gene: 3. The CDR3 spells CASSLAQGPNYGYTF. In DNA form, the CDR3 reads TGTGCCAGCAGCTTAGCACAGGGGCCAAACTATGGCTACACCTTC.

This clone has just one count. The chain employs TRBV1 and TRBJ2-7; TRBD2 reflects the table's D call only, with no check against the DNA. TRBV1 is labeled a pseudogene. The CDR3 is 17 residues long. The CDR3 coding sequence is TGCACCAGCAGCCCGGGGGGGACTAGCGGGGGCTCCTACGAGCAGTACTTC. It yields the protein CTSSPGGTSGGSYEQYF.

The chain is built from TRBV4-3 and TRBJ2-1; D remains unclear. Germline lookup yields CDR1 LGHNA and CDR2 YSLEER. The CDR3 is made up of 16 amino acids. V was clipped by 0 bases and J by 0 bases, with 9 bases between them. CDR3: CASSQDPWSSYNEQFF. CDR3 DNA sequence: TGCGCCAGCAGCCAAGATCCGTGGAGCTCCTACAATGAGCAGTTCTTC.

This chain connects TRBV19 to TRBJ1-2; D unresolved. Trimming cost V 5 bases and J 4 bases, with 11 bases left between them. CDR3 size: 13 residues. Germline CDR1 is LNHDA and CDR2 is SQIVND (reference sequence). The CDR3 protein is CASSATDAYGYTF. CDR3 DNA sequence: TGTGCCAGTAGTGCAACAGATGCCTATGGCTACACCTTC. Full variable domain (rest looked up from reference TRBV19 and TRBJ1-2): DGGITQSPKYLFRKEGQNVTLSCEQNLNHDAMYWYRQDPGQGLRLIYYSQIVNDFQKGDIAEGYSVSREKKESFPLTVTSAQKNPTAFYLCASSATDAYGYTFGSGTRLTVV.

This clone was seen once. The CDR3 coding sequence is TGCGCCAGCAGCACGGACAGGGTGAGGACAGATACGCAGTATTTT. Translating it yields CASSTDRVRTDTQYF. This chain joins TRBV5-1 and TRBJ2-3; 8 bases fit TRBD1. Unmatched junction bases numbered 7, after V lost 4 bases and J lost 3 bases. This CDR3 is 15 amino acids long. The germline gives CDR1 SGHRS, CDR2 YFSETQ.

The chain carries TRBV6-5 and TRBJ1-2, with a possible D match to TRBD1 (5 bases). The CDR3 extends over 14 amino acids. The germline V gene encodes CDR1 MNHEY and CDR2 SVGAGI. The ends were cut back, 0 bases at V and 4 bases at J, with 9 bases in the middle. CDR3 in DNA: TGTGCCAGCAGTTACTCGCGCGGGGCCTATGGCTACACCTTC. Translating gives CASSYSRGAYGYTF.

V gene TRBV30 combines with J gene TRBJ1-2; 7 bases agree with TRBD1. The CDR3 consists of 16 residues. Germline V gene data show CDR1 as GTSNPN and CDR2 as SVGIG (reference sequence). V lost 2 bases, J lost 5 bases, and 14 bases stayed unmatched. CDR3 bases: TGTGCCTGGAGTAGCATACAGGGGATAGGGGGGTATGGCTACACCTTC. Translated, it gives CAWSSIQGIGGYGYTF.

The chain links TRBV5-1 to TRBJ1-1; D may be TRBD1 (6 bases). There are 15 residues in the CDR3. Trimming pared 4 bases from V and 5 bases from J, leaving 18 bases between. Germline V lookup: CDR1 SGHRS, CDR2 YFSETQ. The CDR3 DNA follows: TGCGCCAGCAGCCCCCTGACAGGCACTAAAACTGAAGCTTTCTTT. This encodes CASSPLTGTKTEAFF.

This chain connects TRBV7-2 to TRBJ1-2; 8 bases map to TRBD1. This CDR3 spans 15 amino acids. In germline, CDR1 is SGHTA, CDR2 FQGNSA. The junction had 6 bases not matched to a gene; V was cut back by 2 bases and J by 4 bases. The DNA for the CDR3 is TGTGCCAGCAGCTTATTCGGACAGGGAACCTATGGCTACACCTTC. It translates to CASSLFGQGTYGYTF.